This record looks at one TCR beta chain sequence and its context. The antigen is unknown. The sample comes from a study of CD8+ T cells in alopecia areata. Broader study findings: Normal scalp had lower clonality than lesional scalp, with alopecia totalis/universalis lesions showing this most strongly.

Sequencing relied on a cDNA template that was reverse transcribed from extracted RNA. The repertoire was sequenced with immunoSEQ multiplex PCR; TCRdb's copy has only in-frame clones and lacks some. Of fewer than 110,000 clones in the sample, around 84% were seen once. The treatment was: oral pan-JAK inhibitor, 5-10 mg twice daily. The germline V gene encodes CDR1 SGHAT and CDR2 FQNNGV. The CDR3 runs to 12 residues. The V gene lost 6 bases and the J gene lost 4 bases, with 10 bases spanning the gap. The clonotype originates from a human donor with alopecia areata. This specimen was CD8+ T cells sorted from blood, taken between weeks 30 and 35, from a patient treated with tofacitinib. The chain employs TRBV11-2 and TRBJ2-7; the D call may be TRBD1 or TRBD2 (5 bases each). CDR3 sequence: CASRRGNYEQYF. CDR3 bases: TGTGCCAGCAGGAGGGGAAATTACGAGCAGTACTTC.